Shown below are 32 T cell receptor beta chains from a single sample sequenced in a study of Graves' ophthalmopathy and Graves' hyperthyroidism. Investigators amplified TCR beta CDR3 regions from RNA transcripts. An opening RT-PCR round employed HTBI primers and preceded a second-round multiplex PCR. One entry per CDR3 protein results from TCRdb running MiXCR on the multiplex PCR reads. The repertoire holds about 1.2 million distinct CDR3 sequences, with about two fifths as singletons. The specimen was peripheral blood or thyroid tissue (not recorded which). All receptors derive from an adult man with Graves' hyperthyroidism.

This sequence joins TRBV12-3 or TRBV12-4 and TRBJ1-1, with D possibly TRBD1 on 6 matching bases. V lost 7 bases and J 4 bases, leaving 13 bases between the germline ends. The CDR3 is made up of 13 amino acids. CDR3 bases: TGTGCCAGCACCCACGGAGGGGGCACTGAAGCTTTCTTT. Its translation: CASTHGGGTEAFF.

A few counts support this clonotype. The chain recombines TRBV9 with TRBJ1-2; D is unresolved. The germline V and J ends were trimmed by 0 bases and 2 bases, with 11 bases remaining between them. Germline CDR1 and CDR2: SGDLS and YYNGEE. The CDR3 totals 15 residues. The CDR3 sequence: CASSVDEDGNYGYTF. CDR3 nucleotide sequence: TGTGCCAGCAGCGTAGATGAGGACGGAAACTATGGCTACACCTTC.

The V and J genes are TRBV25-1 and TRBJ1-6; D remains unclear. V gave up 4 bases and J gave up 8 bases, with 12 bases separating them. The CDR3 contains 14 residues. Germline V gene lookup returns CDR1 MGHDK and CDR2 SYGVNS. In DNA form, the CDR3 reads TGTGCCAGCAGTGTCATAAGTGGGGATTCACCCCTCCACTTT. As protein: CASSVISGDSPLHF.

This clonotype was seen ten or more times. The rearrangement joins TRBV7-6 to TRBJ2-2; 7 bases align to TRBD1. Germline assignment: CDR1 SGHVS and CDR2 FNYEAQ. This CDR3 spans 17 amino acids. V dropped 2 bases and J dropped 0; count of bases not matched to a gene: 6. CDR3 sequence: CASSLYAQGANTGELFF. The CDR3 coding sequence is TGTGCCAGCAGCTTATATGCCCAGGGGGCGAACACCGGGGAGCTGTTTTTT.

This clonotype occurred many times. The rearrangement joins TRBV7-9 to TRBJ1-6; D is possibly TRBD1 (6 bases). Trimming removed 5 bases at V and 10 bases at J, with 12 bases between. Germline V gene sequence: CDR1 SEHNR, CDR2 FQNEAQ (reference sequence). The CDR3 is 13 amino acids. This chain's CDR3 is CASSPTGSSPLHF. CDR3 DNA: TGTGCCAGCAGCCCTACAGGGTCCTCACCCCTCCACTTT.

Remarks on this clonotype: Being one base from a much bigger clone, this may be a read error. CDR3 sequence: CASRDTGPWSYGYTF. In DNA form, the CDR3 reads TGTGCCAGTAGAGATACGGGTCCGTGGAGCTATGGCTACACCTTC. This chain joins TRBV19 and TRBJ1-2; D gene uncertain. There are 15 residues in the CDR3. Per the germline V gene, CDR1 is LNHDA and CDR2 is SQIVND (reference sequence). V shed 6 bases and J shed 4 bases, with 18 bases lying between them.

The J gene is TRBJ2-7, the V gene TRBV4-1; a possible D gene is TRBD2 (5 bases). V lost 0 bases and J 2 bases, leaving 14 bases between the germline ends. CDR3 size: 16 residues. The germline V gene encodes CDR1 MGHRA and CDR2 YSYEKL. The DNA for the CDR3 is TGCGCCAGCAGCCAAGACAGTTTAGGACTTACCTACGAGCAGTACTTC. Amino acids: CASSQDSLGLTYEQYF.

V and J are TRBV20-1 and TRBJ1-4; D is undetermined. Per germline, CDR1 DFQATT and CDR2 SNEGSKA (reference sequence). V was shortened by 6 bases and J by 5 bases, with 16 bases between the two germline ends. The CDR3 consists of 14 residues. The chain's CDR3 is CSAIPGMENEKLFF. The CDR3 region has the DNA TGCAGTGCGATTCCCGGGATGGAGAATGAAAAACTGTTTTTT.

About this clonotype itself: A read error may produce the germline difference seen at one junction end. V and J are TRBV10-3 and TRBJ1-2, with D unresolved. CDR1 and CDR2 (germline): ENHRY, SYGVKD. The CDR3 is 16 amino acids. The CDR3 here is CASSSRPRPKNYGYTF. The CDR3 DNA follows: TGTGCCAGCAGTTCCCGACCCCGTCCGAAAAACTATGGCTACACCTTC.

This sequence joins TRBV12-3 or TRBV12-4 and TRBJ1-5; a possible D gene is TRBD1 (5 bases). V was clipped by 4 bases and J by 11 bases, with 15 bases between them. This CDR3 has 13 amino acids. CDR3 sequence reads: CASSYAFRGSQHF. The CDR3 DNA sequence: TGTGCCAGCAGTTACGCGTTCCGGGGGTCCCAGCATTTT.

The chain recombines TRBV7-6 with TRBJ2-5, with D possibly TRBD2 on 5 matching bases. Deletions cut 3 bases from V and 2 bases from J, with 13 bases between. This CDR3 has 15 residues. CDR1 is SGHVS, CDR2 FNYEAQ, per germline. The CDR3 sequence: CASSFGMDTQETQYF. DNA of the CDR3: TGTGCCAGCAGCTTCGGGATGGATACTCAAGAGACCCAGTACTTC. The whole variable domain, filled in from reference TRBV7-6 and TRBJ2-5, reads GAGVSQSPRYKVTKRGQDVALRCDPISGHVSLYWYRQALGQGPEFLTYFNYEAQQDKSGLPNDRFSAERPEGSISTLTIQRTEQRDSAMYRCASSFGMDTQETQYFGPGTRLLVL.

The chain links TRBV5-1 to TRBJ1-2; 8 bases are a match to TRBD1. Germline CDR1 is SGHRS and CDR2 is YFSETQ. The length of the CDR3 is 16 residues. The J segment lost 1 base and the V segment lost 2 bases, leaving 7 bases of the junction unmatched. CDR3 protein: CASSFGTGNNNYGYTF. DNA for the CDR3: TGCGCCAGCAGCTTCGGGACAGGCAACAATAACTATGGCTACACCTTC.

The rearrangement links TRBV24-1 to TRBJ2-2, with 14 nucleotides matching TRBD2. V was clipped by 4 bases and J by 4 bases; unmatched bases: 4. The germline gives CDR1 KGHDR, CDR2 SFDVKD. The CDR3 totals 17 residues. CDR3 nucleotide sequence: TGTGCCACCAGTGACATCGGGACTAGCGGGAGCACCGGGGAGCTGTTTTTT. It yields the protein CATSDIGTSGSTGELFF.

This clonotype came up a few times. This sequence joins TRBV14 and TRBJ2-5; D might be TRBD1 (7 bases). The CDR3 has 15 residues. The V end lost 4 bases, the J end lost 3 bases, and 15 bases lay between the germline ends. Germline loops: CDR1 SGHDN, CDR2 FVKESK. The CDR3 loop is CASSPRDRLKETQYF. DNA for the CDR3: TGTGCCAGCAGCCCGCGGGACAGATTAAAAGAGACCCAGTACTTC. The full variable domain, completed using reference TRBV14 and TRBJ2-5, is EAGVTQFPSHSVIEKGQTVTLRCDPISGHDNLYWYRRVMGKEIKFLLHFVKESKQDESGMPNNRFLAERTGGTYSTLKVQPAELEDSGVYFCASSPRDRLKETQYFGPGTRLLVL.

This clonotype was counted at least ten times. The CDR3, as DNA: TGTGCCATCAGTGGTACCGGGACAGGGAACGAGCAGTACTTC. It yields the protein CAISGTGTGNEQYF. This sequence joins TRBV10-3 and TRBJ2-7, with 9 nucleotides matching TRBD1. Germline V gene sequence: CDR1 ENHRY, CDR2 SYGVKD. The CDR3 runs to 14 residues. J lost 5 bases, V lost 4 bases, and 6 bases had no gene match.

This clonotype has ten or more counts. The chain combines TRBV7-9 with TRBJ1-1, with D uncertain. The CDR3 runs 15 residues. Trimming took 5 bases from V and 3 from J, leaving 16 bases between them. In germline, CDR1 is SEHNR, CDR2 FQNEAQ (reference sequence). Written as DNA, the CDR3 is TGTGCCAGCAGCCCCCATGACGGAAGGTACACTGAAGCTTTCTTT. Translating it yields CASSPHDGRYTEAFF. The whole variable domain, filled in from reference TRBV7-9 and TRBJ1-1, reads DTGVSQNPRHKITKRGQNVTFRCDPISEHNRLYWYRQTLGQGPEFLTYFQNEAQLEKSRLLSDRFSAERPKGSFSTLEIQRTEQGDSAMYLCASSPHDGRYTEAFFGQGTRLTVV.

This chain joins TRBV7-9 and TRBJ2-7; D is uncertain. V lost 1 base and J 8 bases, leaving 12 bases between the germline ends. The CDR3 consists of 13 residues. Germline V gives CDR1 SEHNR, CDR2 FQNEAQ (reference sequence). The CDR3 DNA follows: TGTGCCAGCAGCTTAGGGGTGGAGTCCCAGCAGTACTTC. This translates into CASSLGVESQQYF.

For this clonotype: The CDR3 does not end in the conserved phenylalanine or tryptophan, so this is likely a read error. The DNA is left out, because the CDR3 cannot be placed on it with certainty; the CDR3 is given as TCRdb lists it. This rearrangement joins TRBV5-5 to TRBJ1-4; the table gives TRBD1 as D, unverified against the DNA. Ends included, the CDR3 has 9 residues. Germline V CDR1 and CDR2: SGHKS, YYEKEE (reference sequence). The CDR3 sequence: CASSLASTG.

The chain combines TRBV6-1 with TRBJ2-7; D remains unclear. The CDR3 runs 13 residues. CDR1 and CDR2 (germline): MNHNS, SASEGT. V was shortened by 4 bases and J by 3 bases, with 10 bases between the two germline ends. CDR3 protein: CASSVRPDYEQYF. Written as DNA, the CDR3 is TGTGCCAGCAGTGTCCGACCCGACTACGAGCAGTACTTC.

This clonotype showed up many times. The V and J genes are TRBV10-3 and TRBJ2-2; TRBD1 or TRBD2 may be the D gene (6 bases each). CDR3 length: 14 residues. Germline loops: CDR1 ENHRY, CDR2 SYGVKD. The ends were cut back, 6 bases at V and 2 bases at J, with 10 bases in the middle. CDR3 sequence (DNA): TGTGCCATCAGGCGGGACACCAACACCGGGGAGCTGTTTTTT. Translation gives CAIRRDTNTGELFF.

This clonotype was seen many times. The chain links TRBV11-3 to TRBJ1-1; no clear D gene. Germline CDR1 and CDR2: SGHNT and YENEEA. CDR3 length: 13 residues. Between the trimmed V and J ends, which lost 6 bases and 1 base, there was a span of 9 bases. This CDR3 reads CASSMIPNTEAFF. CDR3 in DNA: TGTGCCAGCAGTATGATACCGAACACTGAAGCTTTCTTT. The whole variable domain, filled in from reference TRBV11-3 and TRBJ1-1, reads EAGVVQSPRYKIIEKKQPVAFWCNPISGHNTLYWYLQNLGQGPELLIRYENEEAVDDSQLPKDRFSAERLKGVDSTLKIQPAELGDSAVYLCASSMIPNTEAFFGQGTRLTVV.

This clonotype turned up a few times. CDR3 amino acids: CASSISGTAGETQYF. Here the CDR3 DNA reads TGTGCCAGCAGCATATCCGGGACAGCGGGAGAGACCCAGTACTTC. The gene calls are TRBV11-2 and TRBJ2-5, with a weak D call TRBD1 (7 bases). The CDR3 contains 15 residues. The germline V gene has CDR1 SGHAT and CDR2 FQNNGV. V was shortened by 5 bases and J by 4 bases, with 17 bases between the two germline ends.

The V gene is TRBV28, the J gene TRBJ2-7; the match to TRBD2 covers 8 bases. After removal of 10 bases from V and 3 bases from J, the junction contained 8 bases not matched to a gene. Germline V gene data show CDR1 as MDHEN and CDR2 as SYDVKM. The CDR3 is made up of 13 amino acids. The CDR3 here is CAIRPGLDYEQYF. CDR3 bases: TGTGCCATTCGACCGGGACTAGACTACGAGCAGTACTTC.

This clonotype was observed at least ten times. The rearrangement uses TRBV7-8 and TRBJ2-5; 7 bases match TRBD2. The CDR3 runs 16 residues. The germline CDR1 and CDR2 sequences are SGHVS and FQNEAQ. V shed 9 bases and J 5 bases; nucleotides not matched to a gene: 18. The CDR3 reads CASRRSGAIPGETQYF. CDR3 DNA: TGTGCCAGTCGACGGAGCGGGGCAATTCCGGGGGAGACCCAGTACTTC.

Many counts were recorded for this clonotype. This chain links TRBV19 with TRBJ1-5; D gene uncertain. Trimming pared 7 bases from V and 0 bases from J, leaving 13 bases between. Germline values: CDR1 LNHDA, CDR2 SQIVND (reference sequence). The CDR3 consists of 15 residues. The CDR3 DNA sequence: TGTGCCAGTAACTTAAGGGAATATAGCAATCAGCCCCAGCATTTT. Translated: CASNLREYSNQPQHF.

V gene TRBV9 combines with J gene TRBJ1-2; D call uncertain. This CDR3 spans 14 amino acids. Deletions cut 5 bases from V and 4 bases from J, with 15 bases between. Per germline, CDR1 SGDLS and CDR2 YYNGEE. The CDR3 reads CASSRRVPSYGYTF. The DNA for the CDR3 is TGTGCCAGCAGTAGAAGGGTACCAAGCTATGGCTACACCTTC.

The chain links TRBV11-2 to TRBJ1-1, with 8 bases aligning to TRBD1. The germline gives CDR1 SGHAT, CDR2 FQNNGV. The CDR3 is 14 amino acids. V gave up 5 bases and J gave up 12 bases; unmatched junction bases: 14. Written as DNA, the CDR3 is TGTGCCAGCAGCCCCGGACAGGGAGGGGTTGGGACTTTCTTT. This encodes CASSPGQGGVGTFF.

In its sample, this clonotype was seen many times. This chain connects TRBV7-9 to TRBJ1-1; D ambiguous. Germline assignment: CDR1 SEHNR and CDR2 FQNEAQ (reference sequence). CDR3 size: 13 residues. The CDR3 region is CACGWTVNTEAFF. For the CDR3, the DNA is TGTGCATGCGGATGGACGGTGAACACTGAAGCTTTCTTT.

At least ten counts were recorded for this clonotype. V is TRBV7-2 and J is TRBJ2-7, with D possibly TRBD2 on 5 matching bases. The CDR3 is made up of 14 amino acids. CDR1 and CDR2 (germline): SGHTA, FQGNSA. V shed 1 base and J shed 3 bases, with 10 bases lying between them. In DNA form, the CDR3 reads TGTGCCAGCAGCTTAGGGAGGACGAACTACGAGCAGTACTTC. It yields the protein CASSLGRTNYEQYF.

The chain links TRBV20-1 to TRBJ1-5; 9 nucleotides match TRBD1. The V and J ends lost 6 bases and 6 bases, in that order; junction bases with no gene match: 12. The CDR3 length is 15 residues. CDR1 and CDR2 (germline): DFQATT, SNEGSKA (reference sequence). CDR3 bases: TGCAGTGCGCTAAGGCGACAGGGGGTTTCTCAGCCCCAGCATTTT. Its protein is CSALRRQGVSQPQHF.

This clonotype was found a few times. The V call is TRBV19, the J call TRBJ2-7, with D hard to call. The germline V gene encodes CDR1 LNHDA and CDR2 SQIVND (reference sequence). V lost 3 bases and J 3 bases, leaving 12 bases between the germline ends. There are 14 residues in the CDR3. The CDR3 region has the DNA TGTGCCAGTAGTATGTCTCTGCAGAACTACGAGCAGTACTTC. Protein product: CASSMSLQNYEQYF.

V usage is TRBV10-3 and J usage is TRBJ2-1; D gene ambiguous. V was trimmed by 10 bases and J by 8 bases, leaving 15 bases between them. The CDR3 extends over 12 amino acids. Per germline, CDR1 ENHRY and CDR2 SYGVKD. The CDR3 is CATRESGDEQFF. The CDR3 DNA sequence: TGTGCCACCCGTGAATCTGGGGATGAGCAGTTCTTC.